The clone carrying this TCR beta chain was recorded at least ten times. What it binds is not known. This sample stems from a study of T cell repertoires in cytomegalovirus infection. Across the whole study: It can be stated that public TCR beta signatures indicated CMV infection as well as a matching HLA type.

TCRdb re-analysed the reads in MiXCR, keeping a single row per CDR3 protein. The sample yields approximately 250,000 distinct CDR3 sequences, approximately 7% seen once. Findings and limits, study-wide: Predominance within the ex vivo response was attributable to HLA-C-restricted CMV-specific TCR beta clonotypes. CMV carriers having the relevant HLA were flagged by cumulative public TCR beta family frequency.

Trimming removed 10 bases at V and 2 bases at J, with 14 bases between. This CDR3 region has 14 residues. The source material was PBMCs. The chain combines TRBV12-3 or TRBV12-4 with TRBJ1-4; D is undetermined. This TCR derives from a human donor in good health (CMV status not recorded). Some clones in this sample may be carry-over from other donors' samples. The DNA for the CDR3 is TGTGCCACAGGCGTGGGTGTGACTAATGAAAAACTGTTTTTT. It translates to CATGVGVTNEKLFF.